The table lists the clone carrying this T cell receptor beta chain with a few counts. The antigen is unknown. For the second PCR, which ran for roughly 6 to 12 cycles, a sample-barcoded 5' primer and a J-beta primer mix were used. From the 5' RACE reads, TCRdb called clonotypes with MiXCR, one entry per CDR3 protein. This sample has some 800,000 distinct CDR3 sequences, with under 55% found just once. This entry comes from a study of blood T cells in healthy people across ages. Broader study findings: Considered underestimates were the diversity estimates obtained from one million T cells.

The receptor's source is a man aged 55 to 70 in good health. The sequenced sample was blood.

The CDR3 DNA is TGTGCCAGCAGCCAAGATCACGGGGCTGGGGCGGAGACCCAGTACTTC. Protein product: CASSQDHGAGAETQYF. This chain joins TRBV3-1 and TRBJ2-5; D might be TRBD1 or TRBD2, each matching 5 bases. The CDR3 is 16 amino acids. From germline, CDR1 is LGHDT and CDR2 YNNKEL (reference sequence). Trimming took 0 bases from V and 5 from J, leaving 16 bases between them.